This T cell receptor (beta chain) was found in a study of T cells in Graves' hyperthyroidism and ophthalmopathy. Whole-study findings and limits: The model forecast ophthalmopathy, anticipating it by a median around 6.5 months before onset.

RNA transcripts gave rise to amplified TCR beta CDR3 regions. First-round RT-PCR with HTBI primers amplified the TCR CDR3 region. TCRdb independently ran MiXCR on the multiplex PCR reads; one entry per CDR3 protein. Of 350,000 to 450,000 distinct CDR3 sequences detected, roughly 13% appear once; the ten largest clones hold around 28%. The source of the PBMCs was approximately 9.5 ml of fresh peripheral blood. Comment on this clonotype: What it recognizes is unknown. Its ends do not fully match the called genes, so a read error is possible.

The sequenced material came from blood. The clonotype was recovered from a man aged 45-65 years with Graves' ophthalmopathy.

CDR3 sequence: CASLLAESTDMQYF. For the CDR3, the DNA is TGCGCCAGTCTACTAGCGGAAAGCACAGATATGCAGTATTTT. The J gene is TRBJ2-3, the V gene TRBV10-2, with 8 positions matching TRBD2. The CDR3 has 14 residues. Germline V gene sequence: CDR1 WSHSY, CDR2 SAAADI.